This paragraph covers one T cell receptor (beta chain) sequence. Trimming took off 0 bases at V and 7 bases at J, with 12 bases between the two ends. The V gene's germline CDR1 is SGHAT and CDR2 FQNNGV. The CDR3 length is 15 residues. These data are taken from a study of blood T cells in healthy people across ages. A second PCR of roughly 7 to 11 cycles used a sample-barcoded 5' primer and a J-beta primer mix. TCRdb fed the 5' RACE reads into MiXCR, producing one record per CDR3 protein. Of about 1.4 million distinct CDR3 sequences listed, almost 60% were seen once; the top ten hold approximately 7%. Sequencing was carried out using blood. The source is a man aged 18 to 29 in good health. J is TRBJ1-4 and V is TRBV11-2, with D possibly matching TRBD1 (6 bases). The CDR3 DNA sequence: TGTGCCAGCAGCTTAGACAGGGGTTCTACTGAAAAACTGTTTTTT. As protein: CASSLDRGSTEKLFF. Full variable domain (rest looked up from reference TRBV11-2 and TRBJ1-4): EAGVAQSPRYKIIEKRQSVAFWCNPISGHATLYWYQQILGQGPKLLIQFQNNGVVDDSQLPKDRFSAERLKGVDSTLKIQPAKLEDSAVYLCASSLDRGSTEKLFFGSGTQLSVL.